Listed below are T cell receptor beta chains from one sample, sequenced in a study of CD8 T cells in Susac syndrome. MiXCR was run by TCRdb on the immunoSEQ multiplex PCR reads, yielding one entry per CDR3 protein. The repertoire holds 100,000 to 150,000 distinct CDR3 sequences, with over 85% as singletons. The sample comprised CD8+ T cells from PBMCs. The source of these receptors is a human donor with Susac syndrome. The CDR3 runs from the conserved cysteine through the conserved F or W. Fields, in order: V gene, clone size, D gene, J gene, CDR3 protein, CDR3 DNA. A D gene is named only where the DNA matches it firmly. Rows give clone size only sometimes, using once, few, many, or a class for an expanded clone.

TRBV5-1	.	.	TRBJ2-1	CASSPDPSGISYNEQFF	TGCGCCAGCAGCCCCGACCCTTCGGGGATCTCCTACAATGAGCAGTTCTTC
TRBV27	.	.	TRBJ1-2	CASSDATGHYGYTF	TGTGCCAGCAGTGATGCGACAGGACATTATGGCTACACCTTC
TRBV27	.	.	TRBJ1-5	CASSRLAGDDNQPQHF	TGTGCCAGCAGCCGGCTGGCAGGGGATGACAATCAGCCCCAGCATTTT
TRBV7-8	.	.	TRBJ1-1	CASSLGSGYTEAFF	TGTGCCAGCAGCTTAGGGTCGGGTTACACTGAAGCTTTCTTT
TRBV27	.	.	TRBJ2-6	CASSFGGANVLTF	TGTGCCAGCAGTTTCGGTGGGGCCAACGTCCTGACTTTC
TRBV7-9	once	TRBD1	TRBJ2-7	CASSKSRDSGSEQYF	TGTGCCAGCAGCAAATCCCGGGACAGTGGCTCCGAGCAGTACTTC
TRBV9	few	.	TRBJ2-3	CASSVGGTDTQYF	TGTGCCAGCAGCGTGGGCGGGACAGATACGCAGTATTTT
TRBV19	.	.	TRBJ1-1	CASSKPHDPNTEAFF	TGTGCCAGTAGCAAACCCCACGACCCGAACACTGAAGCTTTCTTT
TRBV7-2	.	.	TRBJ1-3	CASSWDAGPGNTIYF	TGTGCCAGCAGCTGGGACGCGGGCCCTGGAAACACCATATATTTT
TRBV7-9	.	.	TRBJ2-3	CASSLVQGRGTQYF	TGTGCCAGCAGCTTAGTTCAGGGGCGGGGTACGCAGTATTTT
TRBV12-3/TRBV12-4	.	.	TRBJ2-1	CASSLGGDVNEQFF	TGTGCCAGCAGTTTAGGCGGGGATGTCAATGAGCAGTTCTTC
TRBV6-5	.	.	TRBJ2-4	CASSYSGQGLDIQYF	TGTGCCAGCAGTTACAGTGGGCAGGGGCTGGACATTCAGTACTTC
TRBV19	.	.	TRBJ2-7	CASSIEGSSYEQYF	TGTGCCAGTAGTATCGAGGGGTCATCCTACGAGCAGTACTTC
TRBV4-1	.	.	TRBJ2-7	CASSQAVLSVDEQYF	TGCGCCAGCAGCCAAGCGGTATTATCGGTCGACGAGCAGTACTTC
TRBV27	.	TRBD2	TRBJ2-7	CASSPLAGLVSYEQYF	TGTGCCAGCAGTCCCCTAGCGGGGCTAGTCTCCTACGAGCAGTACTTC